This T cell receptor beta chain was retrieved from a study of T cell responses to AZD1222 COVID-19 vaccine. General observations from the study: Elevations in Spike-specific TCR breadth and depth followed administration of two AZD1222 doses. Donors in the cohort were predominantly white British and more often female, and clonal diversity was possibly underestimated.

Assay: immunoSEQ multiplex PCR; the TCRdb copy retains only in-frame clones and omits some. This listing includes over 120,000 clones. For this clone: Its specificity is unknown.

Sample: peripheral blood. The source is an adult in good health.

In DNA, the CDR3 is TGTGCCAGCAGCCAAGTCCGGCGGGCCTCCTACGAGCAGTACTTC. Protein sequence: CASSQVRRASYEQYF. The genes are TRBV3-1 (or the pseudogene TRBV3-2) and TRBJ2-7, with D perhaps TRBD2 (5 bases). V lost 1 base and J 0 bases, leaving 10 bases between the germline ends. Germline V CDR1 and CDR2: LGHDT, YNNKEL (reference sequence). The CDR3 extends over 15 amino acids.